Below are 31 T cell receptor beta chains sequenced from a single sample in a study of blood T cell repertoires in COVID-19. TCRdb's copy holds only in-frame clones and misses some; the assay was immunoSEQ multiplex PCR. The repertoire holds about 200,000 clones, with 82% as singletons. The sequenced sample consisted of peripheral blood. The receptors stem from a woman in her sixties or seventies with COVID-19, enrolled during active disease.

The chain combines TRBV27 with TRBJ1-4; 9 bases fit TRBD1. V gave up 5 bases and J gave up 7 bases; unmatched junction bases: 5. The CDR3 runs to 14 residues. CDR1 and CDR2 (germline): MNHEY, SMNVEV (reference sequence). CDR3 coding DNA: TGTGCCAGCAGTCGAGGGACAGGGCCTGAAAAACTGTTTTTT. It specifies CASSRGTGPEKLFF.

The rearrangement links TRBV7-8 to TRBJ1-2; TRBD1 aligns across 7 bases. There are 14 residues in the CDR3. Germline V gene data show CDR1 as SGHVS and CDR2 as FQNEAQ. V trimming: 5 bases; J trimming: 2 bases; junction bases outside the gene matches: 5. The CDR3 DNA follows: TGTGCCAGCAGCGCGACAGGGCAGAACTATGGCTACACCTTC. Amino acids: CASSATGQNYGYTF.

This sequence joins TRBV15 and TRBJ1-2; 10 nucleotides line up with TRBD1. The CDR3 is made up of 17 amino acids. The germline CDR1 and CDR2 sequences are LNHNV and YYDKDF (reference sequence). Trimming at V came to 0 bases and at J to 8 bases, leaving 12 bases not matched to a gene. The DNA of the CDR3 is TGTGCCACCAGCAGAGACGCCGGGACAGGGGTTACGTACGGCTACACCTTC. This sequence encodes CATSRDAGTGVTYGYTF.

Written as DNA, the CDR3 is TGTGCCAGCAGCCAAGGGGGGGGCTATGGCTACACCTTC. This codes for CASSQGGGYGYTF. The rearrangement uses TRBV3-1 (or the pseudogene TRBV3-2) and TRBJ1-2, with D possibly matching TRBD1 (5 bases). The length of the CDR3 is 13 residues. Trimming took off 1 base at V and 4 bases at J, with 7 bases between the two ends. Germline V lookup: CDR1 LGHDT, CDR2 YNNKEL (reference sequence).

V usage is TRBV10-3 and J usage is TRBJ1-6; 7 bases are a match to TRBD1. Germline CDR1 reads ENHRY; CDR2 reads SYGVKD. J gave up 5 bases and V 6 bases, and 10 bases lay outside the gene matches. The CDR3 totals 16 residues. The CDR3 region has the DNA TGTGCCATCAGGCCCCATGGGACAGTACATAATTCACCCCTCCACTTT. Translating it yields CAIRPHGTVHNSPLHF.

The chain joins TRBV5-6 to TRBJ2-3; D remains unclear. The germline CDR1 and CDR2 sequences are SGHDT and YYEEEE. CDR3 length: 14 residues. V dropped 0 bases and J dropped 0 bases, with 5 bases sitting between them. CDR3 region: CASSLVGSTDTQYF. CDR3 bases: TGTGCCAGCAGCTTGGTTGGCAGCACAGATACGCAGTATTTT.

The V call is TRBV4-3, the J call TRBJ1-6; 10 nucleotides match TRBD1. From germline, CDR1 is LGHNA and CDR2 YSLEER. V trimming: 4 bases; J trimming: 7 bases; junction bases outside the gene matches: 4. This CDR3 is built from 15 residues. The chain's CDR3 is CASSPGDRGNSPLHF. The CDR3 DNA is TGCGCCAGCAGCCCAGGGGACAGGGGCAATTCACCCCTCCACTTT.

The chain is built from TRBV6-5 and TRBJ1-6; D is unresolved. V was shortened by 10 bases and J by 9 bases, with 16 bases between the two germline ends. Germline V CDR1 and CDR2: MNHEY, SVGAGI. The CDR3 loop spans 13 amino acids. Here the CDR3 DNA reads TGTGCCACTTCAGAACCAGGACTTTCACCCCTCCACTTT. It codes for CATSEPGLSPLHF.

The J gene is TRBJ2-1, the V gene TRBV5-1; 9 nucleotides agree with TRBD2. The CDR3 is made up of 16 amino acids. Per germline, CDR1 SGHRS and CDR2 YFSETQ. With V trimmed by 5 bases and J by 2 bases, 8 bases remained unmatched. CDR3 sequence (DNA): TGCGCCAGCAGACCTCCCGGGACTAGCCCCTACAATGAGCAGTTCTTC. Its protein product is CASRPPGTSPYNEQFF. The whole variable domain, filled in from reference TRBV5-1 and TRBJ2-1, reads KAGVTQTPRYLIKTRGQQVTLSCSPISGHRSVSWYQQTPGQGLQFLFEYFSETQRNKGNFPGRFSGRQFSNSRSEMNVSTLELGDSALYLCASRPPGTSPYNEQFFGPGTRLTVL.

The CDR3 loop reads CASSPRTAKTLFQETQYF. The CDR3 DNA follows: TGCGCCAGCAGCCCTAGGACAGCCAAAACCTTATTCCAAGAGACCCAGTACTTC. V and J are TRBV5-1 and TRBJ2-5, with D possibly matching TRBD1 (6 bases). V shed 4 bases and J shed 1 base, with 23 bases lying between them. The CDR3 is made up of 18 amino acids. Looked up from germline, CDR1 is SGHRS and CDR2 is YFSETQ.

V and J are TRBV5-1 and TRBJ1-2; possible D gene TRBD1, 5 bases. The length of the CDR3 is 12 residues. Trimming cost V 4 bases and J 4 bases, with 8 bases left between them. Germline lookup yields CDR1 SGHRS and CDR2 YFSETQ. CDR3 DNA: TGCGCCAGCAGCACGACAGCCTATGGCTACACCTTC. Its protein is CASSTTAYGYTF.

The chain has TRBV5-1 and TRBJ2-3; D is perhaps TRBD2 (6 bases). CDR3 length equals 15 residues. Germline CDR1 reads SGHRS; CDR2 reads YFSETQ. V was shortened by 4 bases and J by 0 bases, with 12 bases between the two germline ends. CDR3 nucleotide sequence: TGCGCCAGCAGCCTACAGCGGGCAAGCACAGATACGCAGTATTTT. Its protein is CASSLQRASTDTQYF.

This clone has just a few counts. The gene calls are TRBV6-5 and TRBJ1-4; D remains unclear. V shed 6 bases and J shed 7 bases, with 18 bases lying between them. Germline CDR1 and CDR2: MNHEY and SVGAGI. The CDR3 is 15 amino acids. The CDR3 spells CASRPLAGLGEKLFF. DNA for the CDR3: TGTGCCAGCAGGCCCCTCGCGGGCTTAGGTGAAAAACTGTTTTTT.

The chain is built from TRBV9 and TRBJ2-2; D is uncertain. This CDR3 has 13 residues. The germline V gene encodes CDR1 SGDLS and CDR2 YYNGEE. Trimming removed 0 bases at V and 6 bases at J, with 6 bases between. This CDR3 reads CASSVVVPGELFF. The CDR3 DNA sequence: TGTGCCAGCAGCGTAGTAGTTCCCGGGGAGCTGTTTTTT.

This chain joins TRBV5-8 and TRBJ1-5; 9 bases fit TRBD1. This CDR3 contains 14 residues. Germline values: CDR1 SGHTS, CDR2 YDEGEE. With 4 bases clipped from V and 7 bases from J, the junction kept 6 bases outside the gene matches. The CDR3 coding sequence is TGTGCCAGCAGCGCCGGGACAGGGTTCCAGCCCCAGCATTTT. This encodes CASSAGTGFQPQHF.

This chain connects TRBV30 to TRBJ1-4, with 7 bases fitting TRBD1. The CDR3 is made up of 21 amino acids. Germline V gene data show CDR1 as GTSNPN and CDR2 as SVGIG (reference sequence). V was pared by 0 bases and J by 6 bases, with 25 bases of the junction left unmatched. The CDR3 loop reads CAWSVRDRSPYEKLDHEKLFF. DNA for the CDR3: TGTGCCTGGAGTGTACGGGACAGAAGCCCGTATGAAAAACTCGACCATGAAAAACTGTTTTTT.

This clone was found many times. The chain has TRBV5-1 and TRBJ2-5; 7 bases fit TRBD1. V gave up 0 bases and J gave up 3 bases; unmatched junction bases: 8. Germline V CDR1 and CDR2: SGHRS, YFSETQ. The CDR3 contains 16 residues. CDR3 residues: CASSLAQTGWEETQYF. The CDR3 region has the DNA TGCGCCAGCAGCTTGGCCCAGACAGGGTGGGAAGAGACCCAGTACTTC.

J is TRBJ1-2 and V is TRBV6-5; 7 bases are a match to TRBD1. V was clipped by 6 bases and J by 3 bases; unmatched bases: 10. The CDR3 covers 15 residues. Germline V CDR1 and CDR2: MNHEY, SVGAGI. CDR3 residues: CASSLGQPRDYGYTF. The CDR3 nucleotides are TGTGCCAGCAGCCTGGGACAGCCCCGGGACTATGGCTACACCTTC.

This clone was observed a single time. This chain uses TRBV5-4 with TRBJ2-1; D not resolved. This CDR3 comprises 15 residues. V gave up 5 bases and J gave up 0 bases, with 12 bases separating them. The V gene's germline CDR1 is SGHNT and CDR2 YYREEE (reference sequence). CDR3 sequence: CASRSDTSSYNEQFF. The CDR3 DNA reads TGTGCCAGCAGATCCGACACGAGCTCCTACAATGAGCAGTTCTTC. The full variable domain, in which reference TRBV5-4 and TRBJ2-1 provide the parts outside the CDR3, is ETGVTQSPTHLIKTRGQQVTLRCSSQSGHNTVSWYQQALGQGPQFIFQYYREEENGRGNFPPRFSGLQFPNYSSELNVNALELDDSALYLCASRSDTSSYNEQFFGPGTRLTVL.

This chain links TRBV24-1 with TRBJ1-4; the match to TRBD1 covers 7 bases. V lost 3 bases and J lost 3; bases outside the gene matches: 3. CDR3 length: 15 amino acids. Per the germline V gene, CDR1 is KGHDR and CDR2 is SFDVKD. CDR3 in amino acids: CATSDAGTANEKLFF. CDR3 sequence (DNA): TGTGCCACCAGTGATGCCGGGACAGCTAATGAAAAACTGTTTTTT.

The rearrangement links TRBV5-6 to TRBJ2-3; TRBD2 is a possible D gene (6 bases). V was cut by 5 bases and J by 4 bases, with 8 bases left in between. In germline, CDR1 is SGHDT, CDR2 YYEEEE. CDR3 size: 12 residues. CDR3 in amino acids: CASSWGADTQYF. The DNA for the CDR3 is TGTGCCAGCAGTTGGGGGGCAGATACGCAGTATTTT.

The chain couples TRBV28 to TRBJ2-7; 7 positions match TRBD2. The CDR3 spans 14 residues. From germline, CDR1 is MDHEN and CDR2 SYDVKM. V lost 7 bases and J lost 4; bases outside the gene matches: 10. DNA of the CDR3: TGTGCCAGCACTCGGCGGGGGTTCGGGTACGAGCAGTACTTC. This translates into CASTRRGFGYEQYF.

The V gene is TRBV15, the J gene TRBJ1-1, with no clear D. Germline CDR1 reads LNHNV; CDR2 reads YYDKDF (reference sequence). Deletions cut 4 bases from V and 0 bases from J, with 6 bases between. The CDR3 runs 13 residues. CDR3 DNA sequence: TGTGCCACCAGCACCGACATGAACACTGAAGCTTTCTTT. This sequence encodes CATSTDMNTEAFF.

This rearrangement joins TRBV28 to TRBJ1-4; D is ambiguous. Germline assignment: CDR1 MDHEN and CDR2 SYDVKM. V was pared by 3 bases and J by 8 bases, with 4 bases between. This CDR3 is 11 amino acids long. The CDR3 sequence is CASSLREKLFF. CDR3 sequence (DNA): TGTGCCAGCAGTTTGAGGGAAAAACTGTTTTTT.

This chain connects TRBV9 to TRBJ2-2, with a weak D call TRBD2 (5 bases). Germline lookup yields CDR1 SGDLS and CDR2 YYNGEE. CDR3 length: 15 residues. The germline V and J ends were trimmed by 2 bases and 0 bases, with 8 bases remaining between them. This chain's CDR3 is CASSVTGANTGELFF. CDR3 sequence (DNA): TGTGCCAGCAGCGTGACCGGGGCGAACACCGGGGAGCTGTTTTTT. Based on the CDR3 plus reference TRBV9 and TRBJ2-2, the full variable domain is DSGVTQTPKHLITATGQRVTLRCSPRSGDLSVYWYQQSLDQGLQFLIQYYNGEERAKGNILERFSAQQFPDLHSELNLSSLELGDSALYFCASSVTGANTGELFFGEGSRLTVL.

The chain links TRBV10-2 to TRBJ2-2; 10 bases are shared with TRBD2. CDR1 and CDR2 (germline): WSHSY, SAAADI. This CDR3 region has 14 residues. V lost 7 bases, J lost 4 bases, and 3 bases stayed unmatched. The CDR3 coding sequence is TGCGCCAGCAAGGTAGCGGGAGGCACCGGGGAGCTGTTTTTT. Encoded protein: CASKVAGGTGELFF.

J is TRBJ2-4 and V is TRBV2; D ambiguous. Deletions cut 4 bases from V and 2 bases from J, with 6 bases between. Germline values: CDR1 SNHLY, CDR2 FYNNEI. The CDR3 runs 13 residues. CDR3 DNA sequence: TGTGCCAGCAGTGCCCAGTCCAAAAACATTCAGTACTTC. Translating gives CASSAQSKNIQYF.

The chain has TRBV18 and TRBJ2-2; 8 nucleotides match TRBD1. The V gene end was trimmed by 1 base and the J gene end by 5 bases; junction bases not matched to a gene: 12. The CDR3 covers 18 residues. Germline CDR1 KGHSH, CDR2 LQKENI. Written as DNA, the CDR3 is TGTGCCAGCTCACCACGGAGGACAGGGCCTATTTCGACCGGGGAGCTGTTTTTT. Residues: CASSPRRTGPISTGELFF.

This sequence joins TRBV11-2 and TRBJ2-1, with 8 bases identical to TRBD1. V was pared by 2 bases and J by 6 bases, with 6 bases of the junction left unmatched. CDR3 length: 15 residues. Per germline, CDR1 SGHAT and CDR2 FQNNGV. The CDR3 loop is CASSLPRGQVNEQFF. The CDR3 DNA reads as TGTGCCAGCAGCTTACCCAGGGGGCAGGTCAATGAGCAGTTCTTC.

The chain couples TRBV28 to TRBJ1-6, with TRBD1 matching over 7 bases. The CDR3 runs 17 residues. CDR1 is MDHEN and CDR2 is SYDVKM in the germline V gene. V gave up 6 bases and J gave up 0 bases; unmatched junction bases: 8. Here the CDR3 DNA reads TGTGCCAGCAGCGTCGACAGGGCTAGCTCCTATAATTCACCCCTCCACTTT. Encoded protein: CASSVDRASSYNSPLHF. The whole variable domain, remainder taken from reference TRBV28 and TRBJ1-6, is DVKVTQSSRYLVKRTGEKVFLECVQDMDHENMFWYRQDPGLGLRLIYFSYDVKMKEKGDIPEGYSVSREKKERFSLILESASTNQTSMYLCASSVDRASSYNSPLHFGNGTRLTVT.

The chain is built from TRBV9 and TRBJ2-2; 12 bases map to TRBD2. The CDR3 loop spans 18 amino acids. Trimming removed 4 bases from V and 0 bases from J; junction bases left unmatched: 7. Per the germline V gene, CDR1 is SGDLS and CDR2 is YYNGEE. For the CDR3, the DNA is TGTGCCAGCAGCTGGCGGACTAGCGGGGACCCGAACACCGGGGAGCTGTTTTTT. Residues: CASSWRTSGDPNTGELFF.